The present T cell receptor beta chain was sequenced within a study of blood T cell repertoires in COVID-19. About the study: Acute and convalescent COVID-19 specimens originated in the United States, Italy and Spain. Sample material is recorded as cDNA or gDNA derived from T cells, B-cell-depleted T cells, or PBMCs.

Trimming removed 2 bases at V and 8 bases at J, with 18 bases between. The CDR3 extends over 15 amino acids. Germline CDR1 and CDR2: ENHRY and SYGVKD. As originally analysed: The assay estimated nucleated cells by amplifying reference gene primers. The table came from immunoSEQ multiplex PCR; TCRdb's copy has only in-frame clones and leaves some out. The V and J calls and the clone size are those of that table, but D and trimming were determined from the DNA. The table records about 52,000 clones, more than 75% of them present only once. V gene TRBV10-3 combines with J gene TRBJ1-2, with a possible D match to TRBD1 (6 bases). Sequencing input: peripheral blood. This sequence was found in a woman older than 75 with acute or convalescent COVID-19. CDR3 protein: CAISELQGTSMGYTF. Here the CDR3 DNA reads TGTGCCATCAGTGAGCTACAGGGAACTTCTATGGGCTACACCTTC.